The present T cell receptor beta chain was sequenced within a study of beta chain features in type 1 diabetes. Study as a whole: Healthy donors and patients showed comparable age, gender and cell yields. Examination of sorted cells across all samples involved around 110 million cells.

Expressed TCRB transcripts were sequenced after all isolated RNA was converted to cDNA. The repertoire was sequenced with immunoSEQ multiplex PCR; TCRdb's copy has only in-frame clones and lacks some. The data hold approximately 280,000 clones, with 15% observed a single time. Points on this clone: Its antigen remains unknown.

CDR3 length equals 14 residues. V was cut by 2 bases and J by 4 bases, with 15 bases left in between. Germline CDR1 and CDR2: GTSNPN and SVGIG (reference sequence). Regarding the study as a whole: For patients, the naive, central memory and Treg TCRB repertoires appeared more alike than for healthy donors. The study found moderately but significantly shorter TCRB CDR3s in all four CD4+ subsets of Type 1 diabetes patients.

The source material was naive CD4+ T cells from blood. The chain joins TRBV30 to TRBJ2-7, with D possibly TRBD2 on 6 matching bases. The source is a man younger than 35 with type 1 diabetes. The CDR3 DNA sequence: TGTGCCTGGAGTCCGACTAGAGCTCGTTACGAGCAGTACTTC. This sequence encodes CAWSPTRARYEQYF.